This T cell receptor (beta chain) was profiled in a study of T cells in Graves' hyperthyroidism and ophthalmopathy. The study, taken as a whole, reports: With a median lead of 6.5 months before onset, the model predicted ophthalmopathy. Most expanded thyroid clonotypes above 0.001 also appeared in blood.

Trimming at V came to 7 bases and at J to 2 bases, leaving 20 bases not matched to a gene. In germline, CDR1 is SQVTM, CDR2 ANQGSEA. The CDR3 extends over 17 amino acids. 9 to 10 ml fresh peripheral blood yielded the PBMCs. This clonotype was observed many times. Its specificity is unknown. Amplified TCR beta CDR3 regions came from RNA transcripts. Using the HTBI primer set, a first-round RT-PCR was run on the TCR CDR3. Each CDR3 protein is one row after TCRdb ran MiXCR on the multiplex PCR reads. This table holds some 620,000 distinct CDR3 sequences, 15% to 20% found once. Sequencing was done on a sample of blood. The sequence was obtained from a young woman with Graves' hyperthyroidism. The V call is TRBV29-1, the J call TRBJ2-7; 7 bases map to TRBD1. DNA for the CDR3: TGCAGCGCCAAGACAGGGCTAGATACAAAAAATCCCTACGAGCAGTACTTC. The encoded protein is CSAKTGLDTKNPYEQYF.